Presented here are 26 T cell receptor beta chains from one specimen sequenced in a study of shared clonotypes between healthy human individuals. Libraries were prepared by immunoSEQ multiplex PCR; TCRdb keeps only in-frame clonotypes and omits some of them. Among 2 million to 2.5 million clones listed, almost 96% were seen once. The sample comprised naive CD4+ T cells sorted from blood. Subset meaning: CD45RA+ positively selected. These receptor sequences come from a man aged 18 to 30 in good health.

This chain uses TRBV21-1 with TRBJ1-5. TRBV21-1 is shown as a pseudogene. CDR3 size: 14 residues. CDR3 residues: CASSDEGCNQPQHF. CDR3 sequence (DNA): TGTGCCAGCTCCGATGAGGGATGCAATCAGCCCCAGCATTTT.

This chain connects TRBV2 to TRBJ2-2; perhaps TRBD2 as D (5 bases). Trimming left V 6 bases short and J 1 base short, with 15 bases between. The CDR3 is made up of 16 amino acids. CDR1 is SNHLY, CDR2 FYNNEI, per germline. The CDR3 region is CASSTQGSGNTGELFF. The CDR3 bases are TGTGCCAGCAGCACCCAAGGAAGCGGGAACACCGGGGAGCTGTTTTTT. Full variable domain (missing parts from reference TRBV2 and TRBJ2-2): EPEVTQTPSHQVTQMGQEVILRCVPISNHLYFYWYRQILGQKVEFLVSFYNNEISEKSEIFDDQFSVERPDGSNFTLKIRSTKLEDSAMYFCASSTQGSGNTGELFFGEGSRLTVL.

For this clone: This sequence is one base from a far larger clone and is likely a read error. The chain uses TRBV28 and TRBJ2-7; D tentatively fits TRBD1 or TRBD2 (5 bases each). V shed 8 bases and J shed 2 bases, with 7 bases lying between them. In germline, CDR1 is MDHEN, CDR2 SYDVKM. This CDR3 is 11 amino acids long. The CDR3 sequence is CASGGAYEQYF. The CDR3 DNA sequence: TGTGCCAGCGGGGGAGCCTACGAGCAGTACTTC.

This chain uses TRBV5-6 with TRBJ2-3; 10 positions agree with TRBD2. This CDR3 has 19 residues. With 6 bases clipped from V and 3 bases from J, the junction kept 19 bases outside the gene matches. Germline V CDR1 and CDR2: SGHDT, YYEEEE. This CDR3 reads CASTERKAGGPYGTDTQYF. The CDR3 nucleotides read TGTGCCAGCACCGAGAGGAAAGCGGGAGGGCCATATGGAACAGATACGCAGTATTTT.

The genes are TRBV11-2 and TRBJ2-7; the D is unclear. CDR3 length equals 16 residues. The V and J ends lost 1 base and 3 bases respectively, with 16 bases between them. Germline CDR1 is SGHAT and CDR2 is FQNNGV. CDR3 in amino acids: CASSLAPGAGIYEQYF. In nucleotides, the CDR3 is TGTGCCAGCAGCTTAGCACCCGGTGCAGGAATCTACGAGCAGTACTTC.

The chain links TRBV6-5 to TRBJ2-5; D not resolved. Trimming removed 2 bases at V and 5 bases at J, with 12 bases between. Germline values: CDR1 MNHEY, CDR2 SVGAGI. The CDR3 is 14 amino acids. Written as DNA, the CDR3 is TGTGCCAGCAGTTACCTTTCCGGTACTGAGACCCAGTACTTC. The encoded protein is CASSYLSGTETQYF.

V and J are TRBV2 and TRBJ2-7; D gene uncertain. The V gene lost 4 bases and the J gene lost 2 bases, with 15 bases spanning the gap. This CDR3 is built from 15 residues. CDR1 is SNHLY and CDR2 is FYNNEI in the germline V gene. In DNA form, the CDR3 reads TGTGCCAGCAGTGCTACGACTGGGGTTACCTACGAGCAGTACTTC. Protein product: CASSATTGVTYEQYF.

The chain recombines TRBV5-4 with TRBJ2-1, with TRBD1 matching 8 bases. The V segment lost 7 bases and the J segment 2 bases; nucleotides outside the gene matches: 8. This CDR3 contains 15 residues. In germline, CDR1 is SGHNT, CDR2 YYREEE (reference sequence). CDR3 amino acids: CASAPTGVPYNEQFF. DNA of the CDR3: TGTGCCAGCGCCCCGACAGGGGTCCCCTACAATGAGCAGTTCTTC.

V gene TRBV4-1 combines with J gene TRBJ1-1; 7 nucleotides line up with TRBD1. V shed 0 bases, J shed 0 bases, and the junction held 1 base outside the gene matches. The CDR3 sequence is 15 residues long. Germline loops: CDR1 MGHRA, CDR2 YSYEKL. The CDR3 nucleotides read TGCGCCAGCAGCCAAGATGGGACAGTGAACACTGAAGCTTTCTTT. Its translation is CASSQDGTVNTEAFF.

CDR3 nucleotide sequence: TGTGCCATCAGTGTGAAAGCGGGAGGGCCTGGAGATACGCAGTATTTT. It yields the protein CAISVKAGGPGDTQYF. The chain recombines TRBV10-3 with TRBJ2-3; TRBD2 aligns across 10 bases. The CDR3 loop spans 16 amino acids. V lost 4 bases to trimming and J lost 5 bases; unmatched junction nucleotides: 9. The germline CDR1 and CDR2 sequences are ENHRY and SYGVKD.

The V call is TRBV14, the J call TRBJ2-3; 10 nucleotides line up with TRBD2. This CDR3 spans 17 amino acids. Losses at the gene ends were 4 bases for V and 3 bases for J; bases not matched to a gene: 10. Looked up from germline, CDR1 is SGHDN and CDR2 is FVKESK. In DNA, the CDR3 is TGTGCCAGCAGCCGCCATCCTAGCGGGAGAGGGACAGATACGCAGTATTTT. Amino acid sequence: CASSRHPSGRGTDTQYF.

For the CDR3, the DNA is TGTGCCAGCAGTCGGGGTAGGAAAGCAGATACGCAGTATTTT. It yields the protein CASSRGRKADTQYF. This chain connects TRBV6-5 to TRBJ2-3; a weak D match, TRBD2 (5 bases). Per germline, CDR1 MNHEY and CDR2 SVGAGI. The ends were cut back, 5 bases at V and 4 bases at J, with 13 bases in the middle. The CDR3 length is 14 residues.

Here the CDR3 reads CASTTGRTKAFF. The CDR3 DNA is TGTGCCAGCACTACTGGACGGACTAAAGCTTTCTTT. The rearrangement uses TRBV2 and TRBJ1-1; D is ambiguous. CDR1 SNHLY and CDR2 FYNNEI come from the germline V gene. Trimming removed 7 bases at V and 9 bases at J, with 15 bases between. There are 12 residues in the CDR3.

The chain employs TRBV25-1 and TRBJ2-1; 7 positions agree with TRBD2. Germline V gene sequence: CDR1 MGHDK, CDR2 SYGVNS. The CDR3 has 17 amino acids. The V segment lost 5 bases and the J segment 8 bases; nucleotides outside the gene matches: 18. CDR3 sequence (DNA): TGTGCCAGCAGTCAGGGTGGTTGGTGGCGGGAGAGGGATGAGCAGTTCTTC. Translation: CASSQGGWWRERDEQFF. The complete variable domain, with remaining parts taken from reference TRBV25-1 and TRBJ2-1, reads EADIYQTPRYLVIGTGKKITLECSQTMGHDKMYWYQQDPGMELHLIHYSYGVNSTEKGDLSSESTVSRIRTEHFPLTLESARPSHTSQYLCASSQGGWWRERDEQFFGPGTRLTVL.

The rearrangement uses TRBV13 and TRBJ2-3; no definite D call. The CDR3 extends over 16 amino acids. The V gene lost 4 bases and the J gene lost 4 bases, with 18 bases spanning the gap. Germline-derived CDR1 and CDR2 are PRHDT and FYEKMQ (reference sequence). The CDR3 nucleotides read TGTGCCAGCAGCTCGGTTGACCCCCGGAGCCCAGATACGCAGTATTTT. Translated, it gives CASSSVDPRSPDTQYF.

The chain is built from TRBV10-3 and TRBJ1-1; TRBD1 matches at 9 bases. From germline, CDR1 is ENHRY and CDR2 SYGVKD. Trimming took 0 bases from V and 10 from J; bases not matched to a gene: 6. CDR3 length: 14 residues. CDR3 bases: TGTGCCATCAGTGAGTCAGGGGGACAGGGCTCAGCTTTCTTT. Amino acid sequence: CAISESGGQGSAFF.

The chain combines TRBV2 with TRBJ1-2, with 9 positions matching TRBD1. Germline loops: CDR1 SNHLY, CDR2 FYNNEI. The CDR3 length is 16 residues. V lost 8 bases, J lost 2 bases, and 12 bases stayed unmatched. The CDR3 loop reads CASLRWRQGGNYGYTF. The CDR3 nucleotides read TGTGCCAGCCTACGCTGGAGACAGGGGGGGAACTATGGCTACACCTTC.

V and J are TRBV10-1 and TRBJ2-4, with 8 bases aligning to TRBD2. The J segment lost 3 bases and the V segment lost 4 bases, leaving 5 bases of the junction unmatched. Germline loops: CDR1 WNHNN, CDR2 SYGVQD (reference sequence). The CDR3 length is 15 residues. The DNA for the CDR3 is TGCGCCAGCAGTGCGAATAGCGGGAACAAAAACATTCAGTACTTC. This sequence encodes CASSANSGNKNIQYF.

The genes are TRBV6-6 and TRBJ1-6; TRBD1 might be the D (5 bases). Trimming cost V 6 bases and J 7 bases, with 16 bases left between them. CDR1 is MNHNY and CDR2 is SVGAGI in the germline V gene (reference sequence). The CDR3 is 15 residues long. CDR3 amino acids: CASSRHGDLNSPLHF. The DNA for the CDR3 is TGTGCCAGCAGCCGTCACGGGGACTTGAATTCACCCCTCCACTTT.

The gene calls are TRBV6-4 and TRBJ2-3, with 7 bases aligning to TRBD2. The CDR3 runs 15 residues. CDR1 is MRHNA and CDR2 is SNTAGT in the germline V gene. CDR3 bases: TGTGCGACCCGCCCCAGGCGGGGGACTGAAGATACGCAGTATTTT. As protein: CATRPRRGTEDTQYF.

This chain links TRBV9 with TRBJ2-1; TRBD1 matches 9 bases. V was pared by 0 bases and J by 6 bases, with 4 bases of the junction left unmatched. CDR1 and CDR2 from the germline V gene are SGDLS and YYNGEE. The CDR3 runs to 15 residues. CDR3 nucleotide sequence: TGTGCCAGCAGCGTAGACGGACAGGGGCTCAATGAGCAGTTCTTC. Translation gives CASSVDGQGLNEQFF. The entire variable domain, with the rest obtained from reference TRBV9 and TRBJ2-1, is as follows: DSGVTQTPKHLITATGQRVTLRCSPRSGDLSVYWYQQSLDQGLQFLIQYYNGEERAKGNILERFSAQQFPDLHSELNLSSLELGDSALYFCASSVDGQGLNEQFFGPGTRLTVL.

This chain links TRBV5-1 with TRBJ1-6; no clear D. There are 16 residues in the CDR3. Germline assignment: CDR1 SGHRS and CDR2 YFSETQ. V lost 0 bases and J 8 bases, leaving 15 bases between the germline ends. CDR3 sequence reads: CASSLARLGLDSPLHF. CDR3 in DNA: TGCGCCAGCAGCTTGGCCAGGCTGGGATTGGATTCACCCCTCCACTTT.

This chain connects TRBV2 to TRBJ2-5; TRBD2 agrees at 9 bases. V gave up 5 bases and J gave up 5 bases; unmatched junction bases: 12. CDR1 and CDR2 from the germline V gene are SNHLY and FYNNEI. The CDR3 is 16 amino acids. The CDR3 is CASSSPSSGGMETQYF. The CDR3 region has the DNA TGTGCCAGCAGTTCCCCCAGTAGCGGGGGTATGGAGACCCAGTACTTC.

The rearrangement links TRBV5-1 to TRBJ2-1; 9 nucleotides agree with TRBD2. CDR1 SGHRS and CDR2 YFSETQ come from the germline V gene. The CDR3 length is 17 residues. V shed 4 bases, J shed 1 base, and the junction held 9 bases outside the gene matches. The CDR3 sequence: CASSLEGLARSYNEQFF. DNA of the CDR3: TGCGCCAGCAGCCTGGAGGGACTAGCTCGGTCCTACAATGAGCAGTTCTTC.

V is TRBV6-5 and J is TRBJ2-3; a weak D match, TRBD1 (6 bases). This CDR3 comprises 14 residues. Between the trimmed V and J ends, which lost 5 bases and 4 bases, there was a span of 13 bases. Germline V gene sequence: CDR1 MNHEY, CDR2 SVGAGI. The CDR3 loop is CASSLNRDADTQYF. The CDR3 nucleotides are TGTGCCAGCAGTCTAAACAGGGACGCAGATACGCAGTATTTT.

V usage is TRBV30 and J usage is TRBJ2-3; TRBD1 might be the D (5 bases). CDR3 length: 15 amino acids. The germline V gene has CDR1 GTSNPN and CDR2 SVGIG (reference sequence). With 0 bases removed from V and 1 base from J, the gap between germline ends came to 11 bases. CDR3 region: CAWSVSWGGTDTQYF. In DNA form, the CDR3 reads TGTGCCTGGAGTGTATCCTGGGGCGGCACAGATACGCAGTATTTT. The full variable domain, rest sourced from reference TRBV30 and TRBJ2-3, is SQTIHQWPATLVQPVGSPLSLECTVEGTSNPNLYWYRQAAGRGLQLLFYSVGIGQISSEVPQNLSASRPQDRQFILSSKKLLLSDSGFYLCAWSVSWGGTDTQYFGPGTRLTVL.